The 20 T cell receptor beta chains listed next were all sequenced from one sample in a study of cytomegalovirus exposure and HLA in healthy donors. TCRdb's copy holds only in-frame clones and misses some; the assay was immunoSEQ multiplex PCR. The sample yields 190,000 or so clones, about 86% seen once. Sequencing was performed on PBMCs. The receptors shown here come from a young woman in good health and CMV-seropositive.

The V and J genes are TRBV18 and TRBJ2-2; the D gene is possibly TRBD1 (6 bases). The CDR3 sequence is 16 residues long. Per the germline V gene, CDR1 is KGHSH and CDR2 is LQKENI. V was cut by 3 bases and J by 0 bases, with 11 bases left in between. CDR3 sequence (DNA): TGTGCCAGCTCACCCCGACAGGCGGCGAACACCGGGGAGCTGTTTTTT. It yields the protein CASSPRQAANTGELFF.

The chain is built from TRBV7-8 and TRBJ1-2, with D uncertain. CDR3 size: 13 residues. The germline V gene has CDR1 SGHVS and CDR2 FQNEAQ. Deletions cut 2 bases from V and 2 bases from J, with 6 bases between. CDR3 bases: TGTGCCAGCAGCTTATACAGAAACTATGGCTACACCTTC. Amino acid sequence: CASSLYRNYGYTF.

The chain couples TRBV7-8 to TRBJ2-7, with a tentative D call TRBD2 (6 bases). Between the trimmed V and J ends, which lost 4 bases and 6 bases, there was a span of 10 bases. There are 12 residues in the CDR3. CDR1 SGHVS and CDR2 FQNEAQ come from the germline V gene. CDR3 amino acids: CASSSLALEQYF. The DNA for the CDR3 is TGTGCCAGCAGCTCTCTAGCGCTCGAGCAGTACTTC.

This chain uses TRBV6-1 with TRBJ2-7, with 8 bases fitting TRBD2. Germline V gene lookup returns CDR1 MNHNS and CDR2 SASEGT. Losses at the gene ends were 4 bases for V and 4 bases for J; bases not matched to a gene: 6. The CDR3 sequence is 14 residues long. The CDR3 DNA is TGTGCCAGCAGTGCAGCTACTAGCGGTTACGAGCAGTACTTC. Amino acids: CASSAATSGYEQYF.

The V call is TRBV19, the J call TRBJ1-5; D is possibly TRBD1 (5 bases). The germline V and J ends were trimmed by 2 bases and 7 bases, with 15 bases remaining between them. The CDR3 contains 15 residues. Germline V gene sequence: CDR1 LNHDA, CDR2 SQIVND (reference sequence). Here the CDR3 DNA reads TGTGCCAGTAGTATAAGGGGCCCTCAGGAGCAGCCCCAGCATTTT. This sequence encodes CASSIRGPQEQPQHF.

The V call is TRBV9, the J call TRBJ1-6, with D possibly being TRBD1 (5 bases). With 0 bases removed from V and 3 bases from J, the gap between germline ends came to 10 bases. Germline CDR1 reads SGDLS; CDR2 reads YYNGEE. The CDR3 totals 16 residues. The chain's CDR3 is CASSVGLRGYNSPLHF. Here the CDR3 DNA reads TGTGCCAGCAGCGTAGGGTTAAGGGGCTATAATTCACCCCTCCACTTT.

The V call is TRBV19, the J call TRBJ1-2, with a weak D call TRBD1 (6 bases). V lost 5 bases and J 9 bases, leaving 13 bases between the germline ends. CDR1 is LNHDA and CDR2 is SQIVND in the germline V gene (reference sequence). This CDR3 has 12 amino acids. The CDR3 sequence is CASSQQGKRYTF. CDR3 nucleotide sequence: TGTGCCAGTAGTCAACAGGGAAAGCGCTACACCTTC.

This sequence joins TRBV5-6 and TRBJ1-2, with D possibly TRBD1 on 6 matching bases. Germline values: CDR1 SGHDT, CDR2 YYEEEE. The CDR3 has 15 amino acids. Trimming took off 0 bases at V and 8 bases at J, with 17 bases between the two ends. This CDR3 reads CASSLAGTHPPGYTF. For the CDR3, the DNA is TGTGCCAGCAGCTTGGCCGGGACACATCCACCCGGCTACACCTTC.

The chain has TRBV7-3 and TRBJ2-1; 10 nucleotides line up with TRBD1. Germline CDR1 and CDR2: SGHTA and FQGTGA. The CDR3 is made up of 15 amino acids. V gave up 4 bases and J gave up 3 bases; unmatched junction bases: 3. DNA of the CDR3: TGTGCCAGCAGCTCCGGGACAGGGGTCTACAATGAGCAGTTCTTC. Residues: CASSSGTGVYNEQFF.

V and J are TRBV7-9 and TRBJ1-2; D is possibly TRBD1 (5 bases). Germline V lookup: CDR1 SEHNR, CDR2 FQNEAQ (reference sequence). The CDR3 has 14 residues. Trimming stripped 0 bases from V and 9 bases from J, with 14 bases between. This CDR3 reads CASSLARGQGRYTF. In DNA, the CDR3 is TGTGCCAGCAGCTTAGCGCGGGGTCAGGGCCGCTACACCTTC. Drawing the rest from reference TRBV7-9 and TRBJ1-2, the complete variable domain is DTGVSQNPRHKITKRGQNVTFRCDPISEHNRLYWYRQTLGQGPEFLTYFQNEAQLEKSRLLSDRFSAERPKGSFSTLEIQRTEQGDSAMYLCASSLARGQGRYTFGSGTRLTVV.

This rearrangement joins TRBV18 to TRBJ2-3; 7 positions agree with TRBD2. The CDR3 runs 14 residues. V lost 3 bases, J lost 5 bases, and 5 bases stayed unmatched. Germline CDR1 is KGHSH and CDR2 is LQKENI. Here the CDR3 DNA reads TGTGCCAGCTCACCGGGGAGGGTTCAAGATACGCAGTATTTT. The encoded protein is CASSPGRVQDTQYF.

The rearrangement links TRBV6-5 to TRBJ2-1, with D maybe TRBD2 (5 bases). The germline V gene has CDR1 MNHEY and CDR2 SVGAGI. Trimming shortened V by 5 bases and J by 4 bases, and 9 bases separated the two germline ends. CDR3 length equals 13 residues. The CDR3 loop reads CASSPGYYNEQFF. The CDR3 nucleotides read TGTGCCAGCAGTCCGGGATATTACAATGAGCAGTTCTTC.

The chain links TRBV4-3 to TRBJ2-1; the match to TRBD2 covers 8 bases. CDR1 is LGHNA, CDR2 YSLEER, per germline. Losses at the gene ends were 5 bases for V and 7 bases for J; bases not matched to a gene: 7. The CDR3 totals 14 residues. This chain's CDR3 is CASSSGLASNEQFF. The CDR3 DNA reads as TGCGCCAGCAGCTCAGGACTAGCCAGTAATGAGCAGTTCTTC.

The gene calls are TRBV9 and TRBJ1-2, with 7 bases identical to TRBD1. Germline CDR1 SGDLS, CDR2 YYNGEE. The V and J ends lost 6 bases and 3 bases, in that order; junction bases with no gene match: 11. The CDR3 loop spans 15 amino acids. CDR3 DNA sequence: TGTGCCAGCACCAGGGGGACTCTCGAAGACTATGGCTACACCTTC. Amino acid sequence: CASTRGTLEDYGYTF.

The chain recombines TRBV4-1 with TRBJ2-7; TRBD1 might be the D (5 bases). Germline V gene sequence: CDR1 MGHRA, CDR2 YSYEKL. V lost 6 bases, J lost 3 bases, and 18 bases lay in between. This CDR3 has 15 amino acids. DNA of the CDR3: TGCGCCAGCAGTGTACAGGAAGGATCCTTCTACGAGCAGTACTTC. It is translated as CASSVQEGSFYEQYF.

This chain connects TRBV5-1 to TRBJ2-3; weak D call: TRBD1 (7 bases). Germline CDR1 is SGHRS and CDR2 is YFSETQ. Trimming cost V 0 bases and J 4 bases, with 12 bases left between them. This CDR3 is built from 15 residues. CDR3 DNA: TGCGCCAGCAGCTTGGGCGACAGGGAGGCAGATACGCAGTATTTT. The encoded protein is CASSLGDREADTQYF.

This rearrangement joins TRBV15 to TRBJ1-5; D is undetermined. The length of the CDR3 is 18 residues. Germline CDR1 LNHNV, CDR2 YYDKDF (reference sequence). The V gene lost 0 bases and the J gene lost 4 bases, with 19 bases spanning the gap. The CDR3 here is CATSRDSNTGSGNQPQHF. The DNA of the CDR3 is TGTGCCACCAGCAGAGATTCGAATACCGGATCGGGAAATCAGCCCCAGCATTTT.

As DNA, the CDR3 is TGTGCCAGTAAGCGAGACTATGGCTACACCTTC. Translating it yields CASKRDYGYTF. The chain employs TRBV19 and TRBJ1-2, with unresolved D. This CDR3 is built from 11 residues. CDR1 and CDR2 (germline): LNHDA, SQIVND (reference sequence). The V end was cut by 7 bases, the J end by 3 bases, with 6 bases between.

The chain joins TRBV19 to TRBJ1-3, with 7 bases fitting TRBD1. The CDR3 contains 14 residues. Germline loops: CDR1 LNHDA, CDR2 SQIVND (reference sequence). The V gene end was trimmed by 6 bases and the J gene end by 7 bases; junction bases not matched to a gene: 9. The CDR3 DNA reads as TGTGCCAGTAGGGGGACAGCCCAAGGGAACACCATATATTTT. Amino acids: CASRGTAQGNTIYF.

The V call is TRBV5-1, the J call TRBJ1-3, with 7 bases matching TRBD1. CDR3 length: 17 amino acids. Losses at the gene ends were 0 bases for V and 0 bases for J; bases not matched to a gene: 6. The germline V gene has CDR1 SGHRS and CDR2 YFSETQ. The DNA of the CDR3 is TGCGCCAGCAGCTTGGAGACAGGGTTGCTCTCTGGAAACACCATATATTTT. Translated, it gives CASSLETGLLSGNTIYF.